What follows are 4 T cell receptor beta chains derived from one specimen sequenced in a study of blood T cell repertoires in COVID-19. Generated by immunoSEQ multiplex PCR, the TCRdb table keeps only in-frame clones and is missing some. This table has 150,000 to 200,000 clones, less than 90% appearing once. Sequenced material: peripheral blood. The receptors shown here come from a man aged 55 to 70 with acute or convalescent COVID-19.

The chain joins TRBV5-6 to TRBJ2-7, with 9 bases identical to TRBD1. After removal of 5 bases from V and 4 bases from J, the junction contained 7 bases not matched to a gene. The CDR3 is made up of 14 amino acids. Germline lookup yields CDR1 SGHDT and CDR2 YYEEEE. The DNA of the CDR3 is TGTGCCAGCAGTTACCCGGGACAGGGATACGAGCAGTACGTC. Protein sequence: CASSYPGQGYEQYV.

The V gene is TRBV5-4, the J gene TRBJ2-7; a weak D match, TRBD1 (6 bases). The CDR3 totals 14 residues. Deletions cut 4 bases from V and 4 bases from J, with 15 bases between. The germline V gene has CDR1 SGHNT and CDR2 YYREEE (reference sequence). In nucleotides, the CDR3 is TGTGCCAGCAGCCCAGAAGGGACAAAATACGAGCAGTACGTC. Encoded protein: CASSPEGTKYEQYV.

This chain connects TRBV6-5 to TRBJ2-2, with 7 positions matching TRBD1. The CDR3 is 14 residues long. V was pared by 6 bases and J by 0 bases, with 1 base of the junction left unmatched. Per germline, CDR1 MNHEY and CDR2 SVGAGI. CDR3 in amino acids: CASRGQPNTGELFF. CDR3 sequence (DNA): TGTGCCAGCAGGGGACAGCCGAACACCGGGGAGCTGTTTTTT.

J is TRBJ2-1 and V is TRBV6-2 or TRBV6-3; the D gene is possibly TRBD1 (6 bases). The CDR3 length is 15 residues. From germline, CDR1 is MNHEY and CDR2 SVGEGT. The V end lost 2 bases, the J end lost 4 bases, and 12 bases lay between the germline ends. The CDR3 bases are TGTGCCAGCAGTTACGGGCAGGGGCCTTACAATGAGCAGTTCTTC. Its protein is CASSYGQGPYNEQFF.